The 29 T cell receptor beta chains given below trace back to one sample, sequenced in a study of early T cells in non-severe SARS-CoV-2 infection. TCRdb reprocessed the 5' RACE reads via MiXCR and lists one record per CDR3 protein. This sample carries roughly 51,000 distinct CDR3 sequences, less than 7.5% of them seen once, and the ten largest clones take around 2.8%. The starting material was whole blood, obtained at baseline. These receptors were obtained from an adult who was a healthcare worker with PCR-confirmed SARS-CoV-2 infection or an uninfected control (not recorded which).

This clonotype came up many times. The rearrangement uses TRBV7-2 and TRBJ2-5; D is ambiguous. Germline V CDR1 and CDR2: SGHTA, FQGNSA. This CDR3 has 13 amino acids. The germline V and J ends were trimmed by 2 bases and 2 bases, with 6 bases remaining between them. The CDR3 spells CASSLSWQETQYF. For the CDR3, the DNA is TGTGCCAGCAGCTTAAGCTGGCAAGAGACCCAGTACTTC.

This clonotype showed up many times. V is TRBV12-3 or TRBV12-4 and J is TRBJ1-5, with TRBD1 matching over 8 bases. V was pared by 1 base and J by 5 bases, with 1 base of the junction left unmatched. This CDR3 is built from 14 residues. CDR3 residues: CASSLGTGYQPQHF. Written as DNA, the CDR3 is TGTGCCAGCAGTTTAGGGACAGGGTATCAGCCCCAGCATTTT.

In its sample, this clonotype was seen many times. This chain uses TRBV20-1 with TRBJ2-7, with 12 bases lining up with TRBD2. Per germline, CDR1 DFQATT and CDR2 SNEGSKA (reference sequence). V gave up 5 bases and J gave up 2 bases; unmatched junction bases: 4. The CDR3 has 14 amino acids. The CDR3 DNA follows: TGCAGTGCTCCTACTAGCGGGGGGCCCTACGAGCAGTACTTC. Its protein product is CSAPTSGGPYEQYF.

This clonotype was counted ten times or more. The V call is TRBV11-2, the J call TRBJ2-1; 11 bases match TRBD2. CDR3 length: 14 residues. J gave up 10 bases and V 2 bases, and 4 bases lay outside the gene matches. Germline CDR1 SGHAT, CDR2 FQNNGV. The CDR3 nucleotides read TGTGCCAGCAGCTTATTACTAGCGGGGGAAGAGCAGTTCTTC. As protein: CASSLLLAGEEQFF.

This clonotype was detected ten times or more. The J gene is TRBJ1-6, the V gene TRBV5-1; D ambiguous. V shed 0 bases and J shed 11 bases, with 9 bases lying between them. The germline gives CDR1 SGHRS, CDR2 YFSETQ. CDR3 length equals 13 residues. As DNA, the CDR3 is TGCGCCAGCAGCTTGGAGCGGAGTGCACCCCTCCACTTT. Its translation is CASSLERSAPLHF.

This clonotype was observed at least ten times. The V gene is TRBV6-5, the J gene TRBJ1-2; the match to TRBD1 covers 8 bases. CDR3 length: 14 amino acids. Germline lookup yields CDR1 MNHEY and CDR2 SVGAGI. With V trimmed by 4 bases and J by 7 bases, 8 bases remained unmatched. For the CDR3, the DNA is TGTGCCAGCAGTTGTCCCTCAGGGGGCTGTGGCTACACCTTC. Amino acids: CASSCPSGGCGYTF.

This clonotype was seen a few times. The chain has TRBV6-2 or TRBV6-3 and TRBJ1-5; TRBD1 is a possible D gene (6 bases). This CDR3 is built from 15 residues. The V end was cut by 5 bases, the J end by 0 bases, with 11 bases between. Germline-derived CDR1 and CDR2 are MNHEY and SVGEGT. This CDR3 reads CASSVTGISNQPQHF. For the CDR3, the DNA is TGTGCCAGCAGTGTCACAGGGATTAGCAATCAGCCCCAGCATTTT.

This clonotype was counted between two and nine times. The rearrangement links TRBV29-1 to TRBJ1-1, with D possibly being TRBD1 (6 bases). Germline CDR1 SQVTM, CDR2 ANQGSEA. Trimming pared 4 bases from V and 1 base from J, leaving 13 bases between. The CDR3 spans 14 residues. The CDR3 region is CSVGFRGRNTEAFF. The CDR3 DNA reads as TGCAGCGTTGGGTTCAGGGGACGGAACACTGAAGCTTTCTTT.

This clonotype was seen at least ten times. This sequence joins TRBV3-1 and TRBJ2-1, with 7 nucleotides matching TRBD1. The CDR3 loop spans 15 amino acids. The ends lost 4 bases at V and 0 bases at J; junction bases unmatched: 3. Germline V gene data show CDR1 as LGHDT and CDR2 as YNNKEL (reference sequence). The CDR3 here is CASSRRGSSYNEQFF. In DNA form, the CDR3 reads TGTGCCAGCAGCCGCAGGGGGAGCTCCTACAATGAGCAGTTCTTC.

This clonotype showed up many times. The CDR3 sequence: CASSYTSYEQYF. The CDR3 nucleotides read TGTGCCAGCAGTTACACATCCTACGAGCAGTACTTC. The rearrangement joins TRBV6-2 or TRBV6-3 to TRBJ2-7; D ambiguous. The length of the CDR3 is 12 residues. Germline values: CDR1 MNHEY, CDR2 SVGEGT. The V end was cut by 2 bases, the J end by 1 base, with 3 bases between.

The rearrangement links TRBV11-2 to TRBJ2-7, with D perhaps matching TRBD1 (7 bases). V was trimmed by 5 bases and J by 0 bases, leaving 20 bases between them. The CDR3 loop spans 17 amino acids. Germline CDR1 SGHAT, CDR2 FQNNGV. The CDR3 here is CASSPTISGGSSYEQYF. The DNA of the CDR3 is TGTGCCAGCAGCCCGACCATTTCAGGGGGGTCCTCCTACGAGCAGTACTTC.

The table lists this clonotype with many counts. The chain couples TRBV20-1 to TRBJ2-5; perhaps TRBD2 as D (5 bases). V lost 6 bases to trimming and J lost 5 bases, with 10 bases between them. This CDR3 has 11 amino acids. Germline V gene sequence: CDR1 DFQATT, CDR2 SNEGSKA (reference sequence). This CDR3 reads CSAEERETQYF. The DNA of the CDR3 is TGCAGTGCAGAGGAGCGGGAGACCCAGTACTTC.

Ten or more counts support this clonotype. This chain connects TRBV6-1 to TRBJ2-5; TRBD1 is a possible D gene (6 bases). Trimming removed 8 bases from V and 6 bases from J, with 16 bases in between. Germline loops: CDR1 MNHNS, CDR2 SASEGT. This CDR3 has 13 amino acids. The CDR3, as DNA: TGTGCCAGCCAAATCGGGACACCTCAGACCCAGTACTTC. Its protein is CASQIGTPQTQYF.

This clonotype was counted at least ten times. V gene TRBV4-1 combines with J gene TRBJ1-4, with 10 nucleotides matching TRBD1. V was pared by 6 bases and J by 6 bases, with 7 bases of the junction left unmatched. This CDR3 is built from 15 residues. CDR1 and CDR2 (germline): MGHRA, YSYEKL. CDR3: CASSQKGTGDEKLFF. The CDR3 region has the DNA TGCGCCAGCAGTCAAAAAGGGACAGGGGATGAAAAACTGTTTTTT.

This clonotype was picked up many times. The chain joins TRBV6-5 to TRBJ1-6; D gene uncertain. CDR1 is MNHEY and CDR2 is SVGAGI in the germline V gene. The CDR3 loop spans 17 amino acids. V lost 0 bases and J lost 1, with 10 bases in between. The CDR3 reads CASSYSREFSYNSPLHF. The CDR3 DNA reads TGTGCCAGCAGTTACTCGAGGGAATTTTCCTATAATTCACCCCTCCACTTT.

This clonotype is medium-sized. The genes are TRBV6-2 or TRBV6-3 and TRBJ2-6, with D possibly being TRBD2 (5 bases). The CDR3 covers 15 residues. The V and J ends lost 8 bases and 0 bases respectively, with 11 bases between them. Germline CDR1 reads MNHEY; CDR2 reads SVGEGT. CDR3 nucleotides: TGTGCCAGCGCCCGGGGTGCCTCTGGGGCCAACGTCCTGACTTTC. This encodes CASARGASGANVLTF.

This clonotype was picked up many times. The chain recombines TRBV7-6 with TRBJ2-3; no reliable D call. CDR1 and CDR2 from the germline V gene are SGHVS and FNYEAQ. This CDR3 spans 14 amino acids. The ends were cut back, 3 bases at V and 2 bases at J, with 9 bases in the middle. CDR3 in amino acids: CASSFYQNTDTQYF. The CDR3 DNA reads TGTGCCAGCAGCTTTTATCAGAACACAGATACGCAGTATTTT.

This clonotype was observed at least ten times. The genes are TRBV3-1 and TRBJ1-1; 8 bases fit TRBD1. V dropped 4 bases and J dropped 4; count of bases not matched to a gene: 14. Germline values: CDR1 LGHDT, CDR2 YNNKEL (reference sequence). The CDR3 runs 17 residues. CDR3 loop: CASSLLSRGRESTEAFF. CDR3 nucleotide sequence: TGTGCCAGCAGCCTACTTTCCAGGGGGCGTGAGTCCACTGAAGCTTTCTTT.

This clonotype was observed many times. The V and J genes are TRBV29-1 and TRBJ2-3; D uncertain. The germline V and J ends were trimmed by 0 bases and 1 base, with 8 bases remaining between them. Germline loops: CDR1 SQVTM, CDR2 ANQGSEA. The CDR3 runs to 14 residues. The CDR3 nucleotides read TGCAGCGTTGAAGACGGGCAGGGCACAGATACGCAGTATTTT. Protein sequence: CSVEDGQGTDTQYF.

This clonotype was seen at least ten times. V and J are TRBV11-2 and TRBJ2-3; TRBD2 might be the D (6 bases). The CDR3 runs 15 residues. V gave up 5 bases and J gave up 3 bases, with 15 bases separating them. Germline loops: CDR1 SGHAT, CDR2 FQNNGV. The CDR3 sequence: CASSPYRSGTDTQYF. The CDR3 DNA is TGTGCCAGCAGCCCCTACCGGAGCGGGACAGATACGCAGTATTTT. The variable domain in full, completed from reference TRBV11-2 and TRBJ2-3, reads EAGVAQSPRYKIIEKRQSVAFWCNPISGHATLYWYQQILGQGPKLLIQFQNNGVVDDSQLPKDRFSAERLKGVDSTLKIQPAKLEDSAVYLCASSPYRSGTDTQYFGPGTRLTVL.

In its sample, this clonotype was seen a few times. The rearrangement uses TRBV7-9 and TRBJ1-4; D gene uncertain. The V gene's germline CDR1 is SEHNR and CDR2 FQNEAQ (reference sequence). Trimming removed 5 bases at V and 4 bases at J, with 14 bases between. The length of the CDR3 is 15 residues. CDR3 in amino acids: CASSPERRINEKLFF. The CDR3 DNA is TGTGCCAGCAGCCCAGAGCGGCGGATTAATGAAAAACTGTTTTTT.

The chain carries TRBV29-1 and TRBJ1-3; D not certain. CDR1 is SQVTM and CDR2 is ANQGSEA in the germline V gene. V shed 4 bases and J shed 0 bases, with 7 bases lying between them. The CDR3 length is 13 residues. CDR3: CSVAISSGNTIYF. Written as DNA, the CDR3 is TGCAGCGTTGCGATCTCCTCTGGAAACACCATATATTTT.

This clonotype was picked up many times. The chain is built from TRBV6-5 and TRBJ1-4, with 9 nucleotides matching TRBD1. Germline trimming cut 10 bases from V and 2 bases from J; bases unmatched to any gene: 11. There are 16 residues in the CDR3. Germline V gene sequence: CDR1 MNHEY, CDR2 SVGAGI. The CDR3 spells CATKDRGRTTNEKLFF. The CDR3, as DNA: TGTGCCACCAAAGACAGGGGGAGGACGACTAATGAAAAACTGTTTTTT.

This chain links TRBV5-4 with TRBJ1-2, with TRBD1 matching over 7 bases. Germline trimming cut 4 bases from V and 4 bases from J; bases unmatched to any gene: 7. The CDR3 has 14 residues. Germline CDR1 is SGHNT and CDR2 is YYREEE (reference sequence). CDR3 protein: CASSPRQGLYGYTF. The CDR3 coding sequence is TGTGCCAGCAGCCCCCGACAGGGCCTCTATGGCTACACCTTC. Complete variable domain (other parts from reference TRBV5-4 and TRBJ1-2): ETGVTQSPTHLIKTRGQQVTLRCSSQSGHNTVSWYQQALGQGPQFIFQYYREEENGRGNFPPRFSGLQFPNYSSELNVNALELDDSALYLCASSPRQGLYGYTFGSGTRLTVV.

The chain joins TRBV6-2 or TRBV6-3 to TRBJ2-7; D is perhaps TRBD1 or TRBD2 (6 bases each). The CDR3 has 15 amino acids. Germline assignment: CDR1 MNHEY and CDR2 SVGEGT. Trimming removed 6 bases from V and 0 bases from J, with 15 bases in between. CDR3 nucleotides: TGTGCCAGCAGCCCCGGGGGCCTCAGCTCCTACGAGCAGTACTTC. Residues: CASSPGGLSSYEQYF.

This clonotype was seen repeatedly, ten times or more. This chain joins TRBV20-1 and TRBJ2-3, with TRBD2 identical over 8 bases. V lost 2 bases, J lost 4 bases, and 8 bases stayed unmatched. CDR3 length: 15 amino acids. Germline V CDR1 and CDR2: DFQATT, SNEGSKA (reference sequence). In DNA form, the CDR3 reads TGCAGTGCTAGAATTGACGGGGGGGCCGCAGATACGCAGTATTTT. Its translation: CSARIDGGAADTQYF.

Only one count was recorded for this clonotype. The chain couples TRBV11-2 to TRBJ2-5, with TRBD2 matching 7 bases. Germline trimming cut 1 base from V and 5 bases from J; bases unmatched to any gene: 7. The CDR3 spans 15 residues. Germline V lookup: CDR1 SGHAT, CDR2 FQNNGV. The CDR3 DNA reads as TGTGCCAGCAGCTTAGTGGGAGGGGAGGCGGAGACCCAGTACTTC. Amino acids: CASSLVGGEAETQYF. Full variable domain (outside the CDR3, taken from reference TRBV11-2 and TRBJ2-5): EAGVAQSPRYKIIEKRQSVAFWCNPISGHATLYWYQQILGQGPKLLIQFQNNGVVDDSQLPKDRFSAERLKGVDSTLKIQPAKLEDSAVYLCASSLVGGEAETQYFGPGTRLLVL.

Many counts were recorded for this clonotype. The V and J genes are TRBV11-2 and TRBJ2-1, with 9 bases that match TRBD2. The J segment lost 1 base and the V segment lost 6 bases, leaving 10 bases of the junction unmatched. Germline values: CDR1 SGHAT, CDR2 FQNNGV. The CDR3 is made up of 17 amino acids. CDR3 amino acids: CASRARAGGASYNEQFF. The CDR3 coding sequence is TGTGCCAGCAGGGCCCGAGCGGGGGGAGCTTCCTACAATGAGCAGTTCTTC.

This clonotype came up a few times. The chain is built from TRBV20-1 and TRBJ1-4, with TRBD1 matching 9 bases. The CDR3 is made up of 18 amino acids. Trimming at V came to 6 bases and at J to 0 bases, leaving 14 bases not matched to a gene. Germline V gene sequence: CDR1 DFQATT, CDR2 SNEGSKA (reference sequence). CDR3 in amino acids: CSARGTGKNRATNEKLFF. CDR3 coding DNA: TGCAGTGCAAGGGGGACAGGGAAGAATAGGGCAACTAATGAAAAACTGTTTTTT.